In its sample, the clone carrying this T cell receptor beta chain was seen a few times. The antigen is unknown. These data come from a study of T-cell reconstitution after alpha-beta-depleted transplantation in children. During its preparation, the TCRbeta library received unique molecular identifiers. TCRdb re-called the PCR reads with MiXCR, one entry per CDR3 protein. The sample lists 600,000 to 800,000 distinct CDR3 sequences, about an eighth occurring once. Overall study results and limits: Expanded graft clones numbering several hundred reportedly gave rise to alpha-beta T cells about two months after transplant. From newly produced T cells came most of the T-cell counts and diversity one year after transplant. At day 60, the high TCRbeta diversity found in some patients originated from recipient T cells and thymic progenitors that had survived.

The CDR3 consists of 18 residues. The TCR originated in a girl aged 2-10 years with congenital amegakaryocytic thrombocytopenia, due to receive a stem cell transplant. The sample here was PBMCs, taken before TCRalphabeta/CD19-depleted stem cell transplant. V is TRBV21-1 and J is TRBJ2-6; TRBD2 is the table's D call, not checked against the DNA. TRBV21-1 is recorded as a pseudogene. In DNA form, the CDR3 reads TGTGCCAGCAGCAAACCAGGGACTAGCGGCTCTGGGGCCAACGTCCTGACTTTC. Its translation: CASSKPGTSGSGANVLTF.